A selection of T cell receptor beta chains follows, all from one sample in a study of blood T cells in healthy people across ages. TCRdb itself ran the 5' RACE reads through MiXCR, one entry per CDR3 protein. The sample lists 700,000 to 900,000 distinct CDR3 sequences, roughly 53% occurring once. The sequenced sample consisted of blood. The receptors here all came from an elderly man in good health. Each CDR3 is given with its conserved first and last residue. Each record gives: D gene, V gene, J gene, clone size, CDR3 protein, CDR3 DNA. A D gene is named only where the DNA matches it firmly. Clone size appears in some rows only: once, few, many, or a class for an expanded clone.

d_gene: .
v_gene: TRBV20-1
j_gene: TRBJ1-2
abundance: few
CDR3aa: CSARDLDLEGGYTF
CDR3nt: TGCAGTGCTAGAGATTTGGACCTAGAAGGCGGCTACACCTTC

d_gene: .
v_gene: TRBV12-3/TRBV12-4
j_gene: TRBJ2-2
abundance: .
CDR3aa: CASIFRGGQTTGELFF
CDR3nt: TGTGCCAGCATCTTCCGGGGGGGACAGACCACCGGGGAGCTGTTTTTT

d_gene: .
v_gene: TRBV5-4
j_gene: TRBJ2-3
abundance: .
CDR3aa: CASSFMSGTHRYAYF
CDR3nt: TGTGCCAGCAGCTTTATGTCGGGGACGCACAGATACGCGTATTTT

d_gene: .
v_gene: TRBV12-3/TRBV12-4
j_gene: TRBJ1-1
abundance: few
CDR3aa: CASSPQVLNTEAFF
CDR3nt: TGTGCCAGCAGCCCCCAGGTATTGAACACTGAAGCTTTCTTT

d_gene: TRBD2
v_gene: TRBV3-1
j_gene: TRBJ2-1
abundance: .
CDR3aa: CASSQGLAGVEQFF
CDR3nt: TGTGCCAGCAGCCAGGGACTAGCGGGAGTTGAGCAGTTCTTC

d_gene: TRBD1
v_gene: TRBV10-3
j_gene: TRBJ1-2
abundance: few
CDR3aa: CAIRTDREDGYTF
CDR3nt: TGTGCCATCAGAACGGACAGGGAGGATGGCTACACCTTC

d_gene: .
v_gene: TRBV29-1
j_gene: TRBJ1-1
abundance: .
CDR3aa: CSVEDRRGTEAFF
CDR3nt: TGCAGCGTTGAAGATCGCAGGGGAACTGAAGCTTTCTTT

d_gene: TRBD1
v_gene: TRBV7-9
j_gene: TRBJ1-2
abundance: .
CDR3aa: CASSLGDSYGYTF
CDR3nt: TGTGCCAGCAGCTTGGGGGACAGCTATGGCTACACCTTC

d_gene: TRBD2
v_gene: TRBV28
j_gene: TRBJ2-3
abundance: .
CDR3aa: CASSLGLAGVLDTQYF
CDR3nt: TGTGCCAGCAGTTTAGGGCTAGCGGGAGTTCTAGATACGCAGTATTTT

d_gene: .
v_gene: TRBV20-1
j_gene: TRBJ2-1
abundance: .
CDR3aa: CSARKEPGGTNEQFF
CDR3nt: TGCAGTGCTAGGAAAGAGCCAGGCGGGACCAATGAGCAGTTCTTC

d_gene: .
v_gene: TRBV20-1
j_gene: TRBJ2-7
abundance: .
CDR3aa: CSARDGGVPYEQYF
CDR3nt: TGCAGTGCTAGAGACGGAGGGGTTCCGTACGAGCAGTACTTC

d_gene: .
v_gene: TRBV28
j_gene: TRBJ2-5
abundance: .
CDR3aa: CASSRGTVYF
CDR3nt: TGTGCCAGCAGTCGGGGGACAGTGTACTTC

d_gene: .
v_gene: TRBV7-3
j_gene: TRBJ2-6
abundance: .
CDR3aa: CASSHNSGANVLTF
CDR3nt: TGTGCCAGCAGCCACAACTCTGGGGCCAACGTCCTGACTTTC

d_gene: .
v_gene: TRBV20-1
j_gene: TRBJ1-1
abundance: .
CDR3aa: CSCRRGERNTEAFF
CDR3nt: TGCAGTTGCCGGCGGGGGGAAAGGAACACTGAAGCTTTCTTT

d_gene: TRBD2
v_gene: TRBV6-6
j_gene: TRBJ2-2
abundance: .
CDR3aa: CTSLAGGKNTGELFF
CDR3nt: TGTACCAGCTTAGCGGGAGGAAAGAACACCGGGGAGCTGTTTTTT

d_gene: .
v_gene: TRBV6-5
j_gene: TRBJ2-7
abundance: .
CDR3aa: CASSQRVLSYEQYF
CDR3nt: TGTGCCAGCAGTCAAAGGGTTCTCTCCTACGAGCAGTACTTC

d_gene: TRBD1
v_gene: TRBV12-3/TRBV12-4
j_gene: TRBJ1-4
abundance: .
CDR3aa: CASRPIEGAREKLFF
CDR3nt: TGTGCCAGCAGACCCATCGAGGGGGCGCGTGAAAAACTGTTTTTT

d_gene: .
v_gene: TRBV5-1
j_gene: TRBJ1-1
abundance: .
CDR3aa: CASRGQGRPEAFF
CDR3nt: TGCGCCTCCCGCGGGCAGGGTCGCCCTGAAGCTTTCTTT

d_gene: .
v_gene: TRBV11-1
j_gene: TRBJ2-3
abundance: few
CDR3aa: CASSLGLLLTDTQYF
CDR3nt: TGTGCCAGCAGCTTAGGACTATTACTCACAGATACGCAGTATTTT

d_gene: TRBD2
v_gene: TRBV11-3
j_gene: TRBJ2-1
abundance: .
CDR3aa: CASSRGWASGRVRYNEQFF
CDR3nt: TGTGCCAGCAGCCGTGGTTGGGCTAGCGGGCGGGTACGCTACAATGAGCAGTTCTTC

d_gene: TRBD1
v_gene: TRBV3-1
j_gene: TRBJ1-2
abundance: .
CDR3aa: CASSQDITGAGYTF
CDR3nt: TGTGCCAGCAGCCAAGATATAACAGGGGCTGGCTACACCTTC

d_gene: .
v_gene: TRBV29-1
j_gene: TRBJ2-1
abundance: .
CDR3aa: CSVPKNNEQFF
CDR3nt: TGCAGCGTTCCAAAAAACAATGAGCAGTTCTTC

d_gene: .
v_gene: TRBV9
j_gene: TRBJ1-2
abundance: .
CDR3aa: CASSVVNRGGANYGYTF
CDR3nt: TGTGCCAGCAGCGTAGTCAATCGCGGTGGGGCTAACTATGGCTACACCTTC

d_gene: .
v_gene: TRBV9
j_gene: TRBJ2-1
abundance: .
CDR3aa: CASSINLEGARNEQFF
CDR3nt: TGTGCCAGCAGCATCAACCTTGAAGGGGCGCGGAATGAGCAGTTCTTC

d_gene: .
v_gene: TRBV4-1
j_gene: TRBJ2-7
abundance: few
CDR3aa: CASSHIMGEQYF
CDR3nt: TGCGCCAGCAGCCATATCATGGGCGAGCAGTACTTC

d_gene: TRBD1
v_gene: TRBV20-1
j_gene: TRBJ1-4
abundance: once
CDR3aa: CSAREGGDNEKLFF
CDR3nt: TGCAGTGCTAGAGAAGGGGGCGACAATGAAAAACTGTTTTTT

d_gene: .
v_gene: TRBV9
j_gene: TRBJ1-2
abundance: few
CDR3aa: CASSVAANYGYTF
CDR3nt: TGTGCCAGCAGCGTAGCAGCTAACTATGGCTACACCTTC

d_gene: .
v_gene: TRBV9
j_gene: TRBJ2-7
abundance: .
CDR3aa: CASSVGQRSYEQYF
CDR3nt: TGTGCCAGCAGCGTAGGCCAGCGCTCCTACGAGCAGTACTTC

d_gene: .
v_gene: TRBV5-1
j_gene: TRBJ2-3
abundance: few
CDR3aa: CASSTGTGGHRYAYF
CDR3nt: TGCGCCAGCTCCACGGGGACCGGCGGGCACAGATACGCGTATTTT

d_gene: TRBD1
v_gene: TRBV7-3
j_gene: TRBJ2-5
abundance: few
CDR3aa: CASSPGQGQTQYF
CDR3nt: TGTGCCAGCAGCCCCGGACAGGGGCAGACCCAGTACTTC

d_gene: TRBD1
v_gene: TRBV5-1
j_gene: TRBJ2-7
abundance: many
CDR3aa: CASSPGTAYEQYF
CDR3nt: TGTGCCAGCAGCCCCGGGACAGCCTACGAGCAGTACTTC

d_gene: .
v_gene: TRBV10-3
j_gene: TRBJ1-5
abundance: .
CDR3aa: CAISERGDQPQHF
CDR3nt: TGTGCCATCAGTGAACGGGGGGATCAGCCCCAGCATTTT

d_gene: .
v_gene: TRBV30
j_gene: TRBJ2-1
abundance: .
CDR3aa: CAWSVMDEQFF
CDR3nt: TGTGCCTGGAGTGTAATGGATGAGCAGTTCTTC

d_gene: .
v_gene: TRBV28
j_gene: TRBJ1-2
abundance: .
CDR3aa: CASSGVRDYTF
CDR3nt: TGTGCCAGCAGTGGTGTGCGGGACTACACCTTC

d_gene: .
v_gene: TRBV18
j_gene: TRBJ2-5
abundance: .
CDR3aa: CASSPRHFQETQYF
CDR3nt: TGTGCCAGCTCACCACGTCACTTTCAAGAGACCCAGTACTTC

d_gene: TRBD2
v_gene: TRBV24-1
j_gene: TRBJ2-1
abundance: .
CDR3aa: CATQAGTSYNEQFF
CDR3nt: TGTGCCACCCAAGCGGGGACCTCCTACAATGAGCAGTTCTTC

d_gene: .
v_gene: TRBV25-1
j_gene: TRBJ2-1
abundance: .
CDR3aa: CASSGYVGGLNNEQFF
CDR3nt: TGTGCCAGCAGTGGTTATGTGGGAGGACTGAACAATGAGCAGTTCTTC

d_gene: TRBD2
v_gene: TRBV5-1
j_gene: TRBJ2-4
abundance: .
CDR3aa: CASRLAGLAKNIQYF
CDR3nt: TGCGCCAGCAGATTAGCGGGACTAGCCAAAAACATTCAGTACTTC

d_gene: TRBD2
v_gene: TRBV20-1
j_gene: TRBJ2-4
abundance: .
CDR3aa: CSASAGGPQNIQYF
CDR3nt: TGCAGTGCTAGTGCGGGAGGACCCCAAAACATTCAGTACTTC

d_gene: .
v_gene: TRBV10-3
j_gene: TRBJ2-5
abundance: .
CDR3aa: CAIRSQETQYF
CDR3nt: TGTGCCATCAGAAGTCAAGAGACCCAGTACTTC

d_gene: .
v_gene: TRBV28
j_gene: TRBJ1-2
abundance: .
CDR3aa: CASSLWIGGYTF
CDR3nt: TGTGCCAGCAGTTTATGGATCGGGGGCTACACCTTC

d_gene: TRBD2
v_gene: TRBV29-1
j_gene: TRBJ2-1
abundance: few
CDR3aa: CSVEFGTSGAYNEQFF
CDR3nt: TGCAGCGTTGAATTTGGGACTAGCGGGGCCTACAATGAGCAGTTCTTC

d_gene: .
v_gene: TRBV5-4
j_gene: TRBJ1-2
abundance: once
CDR3aa: CASSIRGGYGYTF
CDR3nt: TGTGCCAGCAGCATCCGCGGGGGCTATGGCTACACCTTT

d_gene: TRBD2
v_gene: TRBV20-1
j_gene: TRBJ2-5
abundance: few
CDR3aa: CSATTPLAGGLETQYF
CDR3nt: TGCAGTGCTACCACCCCGCTAGCGGGAGGGCTGGAGACCCAGTACTTC

d_gene: TRBD1
v_gene: TRBV2
j_gene: TRBJ1-2
abundance: .
CDR3aa: CASRQGPNYGYTF
CDR3nt: TGTGCCAGCAGACAGGGGCCTAACTATGGCTACACCTTC

d_gene: .
v_gene: TRBV7-2
j_gene: TRBJ2-5
abundance: many
CDR3aa: CASSPLGTPHNEQYF
CDR3nt: TGTGCCAGCAGCCCATTAGGGACCCCCCACAATGAGCAGTACTTC

d_gene: TRBD1
v_gene: TRBV3-1
j_gene: TRBJ2-7
abundance: once
CDR3aa: CASSNSGTGEQYF
CDR3nt: TGTGCCAGCAGCAACTCCGGGACAGGCGAGCAGTACTTC

d_gene: .
v_gene: TRBV4-2
j_gene: TRBJ2-5
abundance: .
CDR3aa: CASSPTGTEYGETQYF
CDR3nt: TGTGCCAGCAGCCCGACCGGGACCGAGTATGGAGAGACCCAGTACTTC

d_gene: TRBD1
v_gene: TRBV6-2/TRBV6-3
j_gene: TRBJ1-2
abundance: .
CDR3aa: CASSWTGVYYGYTF
CDR3nt: TGTGCCAGCAGCTGGACAGGAGTGTATTATGGCTACACCTTC

d_gene: .
v_gene: TRBV12-3/TRBV12-4
j_gene: TRBJ2-1
abundance: .
CDR3aa: CASTPKGLNEQFF
CDR3nt: TGTGCCAGCACTCCAAAGGGCCTGAATGAGCAGTTCTTC

d_gene: .
v_gene: TRBV18
j_gene: TRBJ2-5
abundance: .
CDR3aa: CASSPQRDQETQYF
CDR3nt: TGTGCCAGCTCACCGCAGCGGGACCAAGAGACCCAGTACTTC

d_gene: .
v_gene: TRBV4-1
j_gene: TRBJ1-2
abundance: .
CDR3aa: CASSQERGAGYGYTF
CDR3nt: TGCGCCAGCAGCCAAGAACGGGGGGCGGGCTATGGCTACACCTTC

d_gene: TRBD2
v_gene: TRBV20-1
j_gene: TRBJ2-7
abundance: .
CDR3aa: CSARVSRLAVSREQYF
CDR3nt: TGCAGTGCTAGAGTTAGCAGGCTAGCGGTATCTCGCGAGCAGTACTTC

d_gene: .
v_gene: TRBV5-1
j_gene: TRBJ1-1
abundance: .
CDR3aa: CASSPGSGTEAFF
CDR3nt: TGCGCCAGCAGCCCCGGATCGGGCACTGAAGCTTTCTTT

d_gene: TRBD2
v_gene: TRBV20-1
j_gene: TRBJ2-1
abundance: few
CDR3aa: CSARDPASGRAGGNEQFF
CDR3nt: TGCAGTGCTAGAGATCCGGCTAGCGGGAGGGCCGGGGGCAATGAGCAGTTCTTC